A single sample is the source of the 25 T cell receptor beta chains below, sequenced in a study of T cells after yellow fever vaccination. TCRdb reanalysed the 5' RACE reads using MiXCR and keeps one entry per CDR3 protein. Altogether some 600,000 distinct CDR3 sequences are present, about 12% being singletons, with the ten largest covering approximately 15%. Sequenced here: PBMCs, sampled on the day of the yellow fever booster vaccination. Receptors originate from a young man who received the YFV17D yellow fever vaccine.

This clonotype was counted ten times or more. J is TRBJ2-3 and V is TRBV30, with D hard to call. The CDR3 is 14 residues long. CDR1 is GTSNPN and CDR2 is SVGIG in the germline V gene (reference sequence). V dropped 2 bases and J dropped 6 bases, with 15 bases sitting between them. CDR3 in DNA: TGTGCCTGGAGTCATGACATGGCTCTGGATACGCAGTATTTT. Residues: CAWSHDMALDTQYF.

This clonotype was found many times. This chain links TRBV7-2 with TRBJ2-1; TRBD2 aligns across 8 bases. The J segment lost 9 bases and the V segment lost 1 base, leaving 14 bases of the junction unmatched. CDR3 size: 17 residues. Germline-derived CDR1 and CDR2 are SGHTA and FQGNSA. CDR3 bases: TGTGCCAGCAGCTTAGTAGGTCCGGGAGGGCCAATTCCTGAGCAGTTCTTC. Protein: CASSLVGPGGPIPEQFF.

This clonotype was picked up a small number of times. The rearrangement links TRBV20-1 to TRBJ2-2; 8 nucleotides match TRBD2. The germline V gene encodes CDR1 DFQATT and CDR2 SNEGSKA (reference sequence). The CDR3 contains 15 residues. The V gene end was trimmed by 3 bases and the J gene end by 1 base; junction bases not matched to a gene: 4. In DNA form, the CDR3 reads TGCAGTGCTAGTTTCCGGGAGGGGAACACCGGGGAGCTGTTTTTT. Translated, it gives CSASFREGNTGELFF.

This clonotype was recorded many times. This sequence joins TRBV18 and TRBJ2-1; 8 nucleotides match TRBD2. J gave up 0 bases and V 3 bases, and 4 bases lay outside the gene matches. This CDR3 is 16 amino acids long. CDR1 KGHSH and CDR2 LQKENI come from the germline V gene. The CDR3 here is CASSPGTRSSYNEQFF. DNA of the CDR3: TGTGCCAGCTCACCGGGGACTAGGAGCTCCTACAATGAGCAGTTCTTC.

A few counts support this clonotype. The V gene is TRBV28, the J gene TRBJ1-5; the D is unclear. The germline CDR1 and CDR2 sequences are MDHEN and SYDVKM. This CDR3 region has 13 residues. V lost 7 bases and J lost 5, with 12 bases in between. The CDR3 sequence: CASNLPGDQPQHF. CDR3 nucleotides: TGTGCCAGCAACCTGCCTGGGGATCAGCCCCAGCATTTT.

This chain connects TRBV10-3 to TRBJ2-3; no clear D gene. There are 13 residues in the CDR3. The V end lost 4 bases, the J end lost 0 bases, and 5 bases lay between the germline ends. The germline V gene has CDR1 ENHRY and CDR2 SYGVKD. The CDR3 nucleotides read TGTGCCATCAGTGGATTTAGCACAGATACGCAGTATTTT. Translated, it gives CAISGFSTDTQYF.

The V gene is TRBV30, the J gene TRBJ2-3; D remains unclear. The V gene lost 0 bases and the J gene lost 3 bases, with 10 bases spanning the gap. The CDR3 is made up of 14 amino acids. CDR1 is GTSNPN and CDR2 is SVGIG in the germline V gene (reference sequence). The DNA of the CDR3 is TGTGCCTGGAGTGTTCTCTTTGGGACAGATACGCAGTATTTT. Its protein is CAWSVLFGTDTQYF.

This clonotype was counted a few times. This chain joins TRBV27 and TRBJ1-4, with D unresolved. CDR1 MNHEY and CDR2 SMNVEV come from the germline V gene (reference sequence). V gave up 6 bases and J gave up 10 bases, with 18 bases separating them. This CDR3 comprises 14 residues. In DNA, the CDR3 is TGTGCCAGCAGGAGCCCCCTGCGGGGAGGAAAACTGTTTTTT. It codes for CASRSPLRGGKLFF. The full variable domain, rest sourced from reference TRBV27 and TRBJ1-4, is EAQVTQNPRYLITVTGKKLTVTCSQNMNHEYMSWYRQDPGLGLRQIYYSMNVEVTDKGDVPEGYKVSRKEKRNFPLILESPSPNQTSLYFCASRSPLRGGKLFFGSGTQLSVL.

This clonotype was observed many times. This chain connects TRBV7-6 to TRBJ1-1; the D gene is possibly TRBD1 (6 bases). From germline, CDR1 is SGHVS and CDR2 FNYEAQ. The CDR3 loop spans 18 amino acids. V was cut by 3 bases and J by 0 bases, with 20 bases left in between. As DNA, the CDR3 is TGTGCCAGCAGCTTGCCCGGGGGCGGATTCAGAATGAACACTGAAGCTTTCTTT. Its protein product is CASSLPGGGFRMNTEAFF. Variable domain in full (rest from reference TRBV7-6 and TRBJ1-1): GAGVSQSPRYKVTKRGQDVALRCDPISGHVSLYWYRQALGQGPEFLTYFNYEAQQDKSGLPNDRFSAERPEGSISTLTIQRTEQRDSAMYRCASSLPGGGFRMNTEAFFGQGTRLTVV.

This clonotype was seen only a few times. The chain has TRBV5-6 and TRBJ2-7; TRBD2 matches at 8 bases. The CDR3 sequence is 14 residues long. Losses at the gene ends were 4 bases for V and 3 bases for J; bases not matched to a gene: 6. CDR1 and CDR2 from the germline V gene are SGHDT and YYEEEE. CDR3 in amino acids: CASSKSGSYYEQYF. CDR3 nucleotides: TGTGCCAGCAGCAAAAGCGGGAGTTACTACGAGCAGTACTTC.

This clonotype was counted only a few times. The rearrangement joins TRBV6-1 to TRBJ1-4; unclear D gene. Germline lookup yields CDR1 MNHNS and CDR2 SASEGT. Trimming left V 2 bases short and J 5 bases short, with 6 bases between. The length of the CDR3 is 13 residues. This CDR3 reads CASSELLNEKLFF. CDR3 coding DNA: TGTGCCAGCAGTGAATTGCTAAATGAAAAACTGTTTTTT.

The V gene is TRBV19, the J gene TRBJ1-3; no clear D. The V gene lost 7 bases and the J gene lost 4 bases, with 14 bases spanning the gap. Per the germline V gene, CDR1 is LNHDA and CDR2 is SQIVND (reference sequence). The CDR3 extends over 14 amino acids. The CDR3 DNA reads as TGTGCCAGTAACTCCGACCTAAGAGGAAACACCATATATTTT. Translating it yields CASNSDLRGNTIYF.

This clonotype appeared a few times. The rearrangement joins TRBV5-1 to TRBJ2-1, with 8 nucleotides matching TRBD2. CDR3 length: 17 residues. CDR1 SGHRS and CDR2 YFSETQ come from the germline V gene. J lost 4 bases, V lost 2 bases, and 11 bases had no gene match. CDR3 protein: CASSFRGRGGRYNEQFF. CDR3 DNA sequence: TGCGCCAGCAGCTTCCGTGGCCGGGGGGGGCGATACAATGAGCAGTTCTTC.

The rearrangement links TRBV6-2 or TRBV6-3 to TRBJ2-5; D is undetermined. From germline, CDR1 is MNHEY and CDR2 SVGEGT. Deletions cut 4 bases from V and 2 bases from J, with 8 bases between. The CDR3 is made up of 13 amino acids. The CDR3: CASSSQTQETQYF. The CDR3 DNA reads as TGTGCCAGCAGTTCTCAGACTCAAGAGACCCAGTACTTC.

This clonotype was observed many times. The V call is TRBV6-5, the J call TRBJ1-1; D remains unclear. Trimming took off 6 bases at V and 1 base at J, with 9 bases between the two ends. CDR1 is MNHEY and CDR2 is SVGAGI in the germline V gene. The CDR3 is 13 amino acids. The CDR3 sequence is CASRRDGNTEAFF. In DNA form, the CDR3 reads TGTGCCAGCAGGCGAGACGGGAACACTGAAGCTTTCTTT.

The chain carries TRBV28 and TRBJ2-7, with 7 positions matching TRBD2. J was trimmed by 5 bases and V by 7 bases; bases with no gene match: 8. Germline CDR1 MDHEN, CDR2 SYDVKM. The CDR3 contains 13 residues. In nucleotides, the CDR3 is TGTGCCAGCACAAAACTAGCGAGAAACGAGCAGTACTTC. It codes for CASTKLARNEQYF. The whole variable domain, filled in from reference TRBV28 and TRBJ2-7, reads DVKVTQSSRYLVKRTGEKVFLECVQDMDHENMFWYRQDPGLGLRLIYFSYDVKMKEKGDIPEGYSVSREKKERFSLILESASTNQTSMYLCASTKLARNEQYFGPGTRLTVT.

This clonotype was detected a few times. The J gene is TRBJ2-5, the V gene TRBV7-9, with D hard to call. Trimming took 6 bases from V and 5 from J, leaving 10 bases between them. The germline V gene encodes CDR1 SEHNR and CDR2 FQNEAQ (reference sequence). The length of the CDR3 is 12 residues. CDR3 DNA: TGTGCCAGCAGTTATATACAGGAGACCCAGTACTTC. Protein: CASSYIQETQYF. Based on the CDR3 plus reference TRBV7-9 and TRBJ2-5, the full variable domain is DTGVSQNPRHKITKRGQNVTFRCDPISEHNRLYWYRQTLGQGPEFLTYFQNEAQLEKSRLLSDRFSAERPKGSFSTLEIQRTEQGDSAMYLCASSYIQETQYFGPGTRLLVL.

This clonotype has a handful of counts. The chain joins TRBV29-1 to TRBJ2-7, with D perhaps matching TRBD2 (5 bases). The germline gives CDR1 SQVTM, CDR2 ANQGSEA. Trimming stripped 4 bases from V and 6 bases from J, with 19 bases between. CDR3 length: 14 amino acids. CDR3 sequence: CSVALSSGKLEQYF. DNA of the CDR3: TGCAGCGTTGCCCTTTCCAGCGGCAAGCTCGAGCAGTACTTC.

A note on this clonotype: At one boundary the junction diverges from the germline segment, which might be a read error. The chain links TRBV20-1 to TRBJ1-1; 7 bases line up with TRBD1. This CDR3 spans 16 amino acids. Looked up from germline, CDR1 is DFQATT and CDR2 is SNEGSKA (reference sequence). CDR3 bases: TGTAGTGCTAGGACCTTTTATTTGGGACAGCCAAAAGAAGCTTTCTTT. Its translation: CSARTFYLGQPKEAFF.

This clonotype was seen more than once but under ten times. The chain is built from TRBV7-9 and TRBJ1-3; unclear D gene. Germline-derived CDR1 and CDR2 are SEHNR and FQNEAQ (reference sequence). The CDR3 is 15 amino acids. V lost 1 base to trimming and J lost 4 bases, with 11 bases between them. The CDR3 region has the DNA TGTGCCAGCAGCTTAGGAGGTGGCAGGGGAAACACCATATATTTT. Its protein product is CASSLGGGRGNTIYF. The variable domain in full, completed from reference TRBV7-9 and TRBJ1-3, reads DTGVSQNPRHKITKRGQNVTFRCDPISEHNRLYWYRQTLGQGPEFLTYFQNEAQLEKSRLLSDRFSAERPKGSFSTLEIQRTEQGDSAMYLCASSLGGGRGNTIYFGEGSWLTVV.

The gene calls are TRBV20-1 and TRBJ2-6; D possibly corresponds to TRBD1 (6 bases). The germline V gene encodes CDR1 DFQATT and CDR2 SNEGSKA (reference sequence). The CDR3 contains 16 residues. Trimming left V 1 base short and J 0 bases short, with 10 bases between. CDR3 residues: CSARVRTDSGANVLTF. The DNA of the CDR3 is TGCAGTGCTAGAGTCCGGACAGACTCTGGGGCCAACGTCCTGACTTTC.

The V call is TRBV4-3, the J call TRBJ2-7; tentatively, D is TRBD2 (5 bases). With 0 bases removed from V and 4 bases from J, the gap between germline ends came to 10 bases. Germline CDR1 is LGHNA and CDR2 is YSLEER. The CDR3 extends over 14 amino acids. The DNA of the CDR3 is TGCGCCAGCAGCCAAGATCGGGAAGTTTACGAGCAGTACTTC. Translating gives CASSQDREVYEQYF.

This clonotype was detected only a few times. This chain links TRBV10-3 with TRBJ2-5, with no clear D. CDR1 ENHRY and CDR2 SYGVKD come from the germline V gene. The V end was cut by 10 bases, the J end by 4 bases, with 13 bases between. The CDR3 extends over 12 amino acids. The CDR3 sequence: CATRNSSETQYF. The CDR3 nucleotides read TGTGCCACCCGGAACAGTTCAGAGACCCAGTACTTC.

This clonotype turned up a few times. This chain links TRBV16 with TRBJ1-1; no definite D call. The V and J ends lost 0 bases and 11 bases respectively, with 13 bases between them. CDR3 length: 13 residues. From germline, CDR1 is KGHSY and CDR2 FQNENV. As DNA, the CDR3 is TGTGCCAGCAGCCAATCCACAATTGGTGACGCTTTCTTT. Translated: CASSQSTIGDAFF.

Details on this clonotype: Possible read error: a much larger clone is one base away. This rearrangement joins TRBV29-1 to TRBJ2-3; possibly TRBD2 for D (6 bases). The CDR3 extends over 13 amino acids. Trimming left V 8 bases short and J 2 bases short, with 14 bases between. Germline V gene lookup returns CDR1 SQVTM and CDR2 ANQGSEA. The CDR3 coding sequence is TGCAGCACCAAGCCGGGGGTCACAGATACGCAGTATTTT. Translation gives CSTKPGVTDTQYF.